A selection of T cell receptor beta chains follows, all from one sample in a study of cytomegalovirus exposure and HLA in healthy donors. Produced via immunoSEQ multiplex PCR; TCRdb's table is partial and in-frame only. This table has 150,000 to 200,000 clones, approximately 81% appearing once. Sequenced material: PBMCs. The receptors derive from a young man in good health and CMV-seropositive. CDR3s leave out the opening cysteine and the closing phenylalanine or tryptophan.

CDR3aa: ASSLGPLSLGWELF
v_gene: TRBV7-2
j_gene: TRBJ2-2

CDR3aa: ASSNTGDGYT
v_gene: TRBV28
j_gene: TRBJ1-2

CDR3aa: ASSLARGGSVDGYT
v_gene: TRBV7-8
j_gene: TRBJ1-2

CDR3aa: ASSLTAYQPQH
v_gene: TRBV27
j_gene: TRBJ1-5

CDR3aa: ASSQDRSRTGPNTGELF
v_gene: TRBV4-1
j_gene: TRBJ2-2

CDR3aa: ASILTISADTEAF
v_gene: TRBV2
j_gene: TRBJ1-1

CDR3aa: ALGTGASYT
v_gene: TRBV30
j_gene: TRBJ1-2

CDR3aa: ASTAQGSGANVLT
v_gene: TRBV2
j_gene: TRBJ2-6

CDR3aa: ASRPGQGAGELF
v_gene: TRBV5-1
j_gene: TRBJ2-2

CDR3aa: ASSSGGNYGYT
v_gene: TRBV6-1
j_gene: TRBJ1-2

CDR3aa: ASSLTSGLAGVGSYNEQF
v_gene: TRBV28
j_gene: TRBJ2-1

CDR3aa: AWSLGQNTGELF
v_gene: TRBV30
j_gene: TRBJ2-2

CDR3aa: ASRDRAGTDTQY
v_gene: TRBV19
j_gene: TRBJ2-3

CDR3aa: ASKLRDRGFNEQF
v_gene: TRBV6-1
j_gene: TRBJ2-1

CDR3aa: ASSQVGGYGEQY
v_gene: TRBV4-1
j_gene: TRBJ2-7